Sequencing of this TCR beta chain was carried out in a study of cytomegalovirus exposure and HLA in healthy donors. Broader study findings: Researchers catalogued some 160 TCR beta chains as cytomegalovirus-associated.

Points on this clone: Its antigen is not known.

The primer mix had 60 Vbeta and 13 Jbeta primers. Data came from immunoSEQ multiplex PCR; TCRdb stores just in-frame clones and leaves some out. The sample lists fewer than 200,000 clones, approximately 71% occurring once. Sample: PBMCs. The clonotype originates from a man in his fifties in good health and CMV-seronegative.

CDR3 nucleotide sequence: TGCAGCGTTCAGTCGGGATCCGAAGCTTTCTTT. As protein: CSVQSGSEAFF. J is TRBJ1-1 and V is TRBV29-1; D is ambiguous. CDR1 SQVTM and CDR2 ANQGSEA come from the germline V gene. CDR3 length: 11 residues. V lost 5 bases, J lost 8 bases, and 12 bases lay in between.